Below are 24 T cell receptor beta chains sequenced from a single sample in a study of blood T cells in healthy people across ages. Sample-barcoded 5' priming and a J-beta primer mix drove a second PCR of roughly 6 to 12 cycles. TCRdb processed the 5' RACE reads anew with MiXCR; each CDR3 protein has one entry. In the table there are about 640,000 distinct CDR3 sequences, 58% of which are singletons. The specimen sequenced was blood. These receptors were taken from a man in his 60s in good health.

The genes are TRBV4-1 and TRBJ2-6; TRBD2 matches at 8 bases. The CDR3 has 19 amino acids. Trimming removed 4 bases from V and 0 bases from J; junction bases left unmatched: 11. Germline V gene lookup returns CDR1 MGHRA and CDR2 YSYEKL. CDR3 DNA sequence: TGCGCCAGCAGCCCGATCAACCGGGGGGGGCCCTCTGGGGCCAACGTCCTGACTTTC. Residues: CASSPINRGGPSGANVLTF.

The chain joins TRBV21-1 to TRBJ2-7; TRBD2, the table's D call, lacks a check against the DNA. TRBV21-1 is given as a pseudogene. CDR3 length: 14 amino acids. As DNA, the CDR3 is TGTGCCAGCAGCAAAAACCCGCTACAAGAGAGCCAGTACTTC. Amino acid sequence: CASSKNPLQESQYF.

The chain uses TRBV5-1 and TRBJ2-3; TRBD1 aligns across 8 bases. The germline V gene has CDR1 SGHRS and CDR2 YFSETQ. This CDR3 has 17 residues. J lost 2 bases, V lost 7 bases, and 15 bases had no gene match. The CDR3 DNA is TGCGCCAGCGAGTACGGACAGGGCAGAAGGCTCACAGATACGCAGTATTTT. Translated: CASEYGQGRRLTDTQYF.

Ten or more counts support this clonotype. The chain recombines TRBV5-1 with TRBJ2-7, with TRBD1 matching over 10 bases. After removal of 4 bases from V and 3 bases from J, the junction contained 7 bases not matched to a gene. This CDR3 is 15 amino acids long. Germline V gene data show CDR1 as SGHRS and CDR2 as YFSETQ. CDR3 in amino acids: CASSESGTGDYEQYF. For the CDR3, the DNA is TGCGCCAGCAGCGAATCCGGGACAGGGGACTACGAGCAGTACTTC.

This chain connects TRBV7-2 to TRBJ2-5, with D possibly matching TRBD1 (6 bases). This CDR3 is built from 15 residues. Germline V gene sequence: CDR1 SGHTA, CDR2 FQGNSA. Trimming removed 5 bases from V and 0 bases from J, with 13 bases in between. CDR3 sequence: CASSPGTPYQETQYF. The CDR3 DNA is TGTGCCAGCAGCCCCGGGACACCCTACCAAGAGACCCAGTACTTC.

V is TRBV5-1 and J is TRBJ2-5; TRBD2 might be the D (6 bases). V gave up 2 bases and J gave up 3 bases, with 17 bases separating them. The germline gives CDR1 SGHRS, CDR2 YFSETQ. This CDR3 contains 16 residues. The CDR3 is CASSFGSGPPKETQYF. CDR3 sequence (DNA): TGCGCCAGCAGCTTCGGTAGCGGCCCACCCAAAGAGACCCAGTACTTC.

The CDR3 spells CASSRTGERGPYNEQFF. The CDR3 DNA sequence: TGCGCCAGCAGTCGCACCGGAGAGCGGGGGCCCTACAATGAGCAGTTCTTC. The chain couples TRBV5-1 to TRBJ2-1, with 8 bases that match TRBD2. Germline CDR1 and CDR2: SGHRS and YFSETQ. The V segment lost 5 bases and the J segment 2 bases; nucleotides outside the gene matches: 12. CDR3 length: 17 residues. Full variable domain (rest looked up from reference TRBV5-1 and TRBJ2-1): KAGVTQTPRYLIKTRGQQVTLSCSPISGHRSVSWYQQTPGQGLQFLFEYFSETQRNKGNFPGRFSGRQFSNSRSEMNVSTLELGDSALYLCASSRTGERGPYNEQFFGPGTRLTVL.

V is TRBV29-1 and J is TRBJ2-7; 7 bases are a match to TRBD1. This CDR3 contains 13 residues. CDR1 is SQVTM, CDR2 ANQGSEA, per germline. J lost 1 base, V lost 7 bases, and 7 bases had no gene match. Written as DNA, the CDR3 is TGCAGCGGACTCGGGACAGCTTCCTACGAGCAGTACTTC. Translating it yields CSGLGTASYEQYF.

This clonotype was detected a few times. J is TRBJ2-5 and V is TRBV4-1; tentatively, D is TRBD1 or TRBD2 (6 bases each). The CDR3 runs to 17 residues. CDR1 and CDR2 (germline): MGHRA, YSYEKL. The ends were cut back, 0 bases at V and 1 base at J, with 15 bases in the middle. The CDR3 nucleotides read TGCGCCAGCAGCCAAGACAGGGGATGGGGGGTCCAAGAGACCCAGTACTTC. Its protein product is CASSQDRGWGVQETQYF.

V usage is TRBV20-1 and J usage is TRBJ2-7, with 16 bases that match TRBD2. V lost 0 bases, J lost 12 bases, and 5 bases stayed unmatched. The CDR3 has 14 amino acids. CDR1 DFQATT and CDR2 SNEGSKA come from the germline V gene (reference sequence). The CDR3 nucleotides are TGCAGTGCTAGAGAGGGGACTAGCGGGGGGGCCCCGTACTTC. Translation: CSAREGTSGGAPYF.

This clonotype was observed at least ten times. The gene calls are TRBV29-1 and TRBJ1-2, with D uncertain. The V gene lost 0 bases and the J gene lost 0 bases, with 8 bases spanning the gap. The germline V gene has CDR1 SQVTM and CDR2 ANQGSEA. CDR3 length: 14 residues. CDR3 residues: CSVEDPATNYGYTF. CDR3 coding DNA: TGCAGCGTTGAAGATCCGGCTACTAACTATGGCTACACCTTC.

CDR3 DNA: TGTGCCAGCAGCTGGGGACAGGGGCCCATGAACACTGAAGCTTTCTTT. This codes for CASSWGQGPMNTEAFF. The V gene is TRBV11-2, the J gene TRBJ1-1; 10 bases are a match to TRBD1. After removal of 4 bases from V and 0 bases from J, the junction contained 5 bases not matched to a gene. In germline, CDR1 is SGHAT, CDR2 FQNNGV. The CDR3 covers 16 residues.

Points on this clonotype: The conserved phenylalanine or tryptophan is not found at the CDR3 terminus, so this likely reflects a read error. No DNA is shown, since the ends of the CDR3 on it are uncertain; the CDR3 is the one TCRdb lists. This sequence joins TRBV29-1 and TRBJ2-5; the table calls TRBD1, which could not be checked here. The CDR3 spans 15 amino acids, including both terminal residues. Germline V CDR1 and CDR2: SQVTM, ANQGSEA. The CDR3 spells CSVGGTGQGGYTFGS.

The chain links TRBV20-1 to TRBJ2-1; TRBD2 aligns across 8 bases. Germline V gene sequence: CDR1 DFQATT, CDR2 SNEGSKA (reference sequence). J gave up 8 bases and V 2 bases, and 8 bases lay outside the gene matches. The CDR3 consists of 14 residues. CDR3 in DNA: TGCAGTGCTAGACCCGGGGGGGCCAGCTATGAGCAGTTCTTC. Amino acids: CSARPGGASYEQFF.

This clonotype has just a few counts. The rearrangement links TRBV11-2 to TRBJ1-6; 9 bases line up with TRBD1. Germline assignment: CDR1 SGHAT and CDR2 FQNNGV. The CDR3 has 15 amino acids. V was pared by 5 bases and J by 6 bases, with 5 bases of the junction left unmatched. The CDR3, as DNA: TGTGCCAGCAGCCCGGGACAGGGTTTTAATTCACCCCTCCACTTT. Its protein product is CASSPGQGFNSPLHF.

The chain links TRBV14 to TRBJ1-6; D possibly corresponds to TRBD1 (5 bases). Germline values: CDR1 SGHDN, CDR2 FVKESK. Trimming pared 2 bases from V and 7 bases from J, leaving 12 bases between. This CDR3 contains 15 residues. The CDR3 region is CASSQRAGGNSPLHF. As DNA, the CDR3 is TGTGCCAGCAGCCAAAGGGCTGGGGGGAATTCACCCCTCCACTTT.

V and J are TRBV20-1 and TRBJ1-5; no reliable D call. V gave up 1 base and J gave up 2 bases, with 9 bases separating them. The CDR3 sequence is 14 residues long. Germline V gene lookup returns CDR1 DFQATT and CDR2 SNEGSKA (reference sequence). CDR3 sequence: CSARAGSGNQPQHF. CDR3 bases: TGCAGTGCTAGAGCCGGGAGTGGCAATCAGCCCCAGCATTTT.

This clonotype came up a few times. The chain links TRBV6-5 to TRBJ1-2; 9 bases are shared with TRBD1. With 5 bases clipped from V and 8 bases from J, the junction kept 6 bases outside the gene matches. Germline CDR1 and CDR2: MNHEY and SVGAGI. This CDR3 comprises 13 residues. CDR3 in amino acids: CASSTGQGLGYTF. The DNA for the CDR3 is TGTGCCAGCAGTACGGGACAGGGTTTAGGCTACACCTTC.

Here the CDR3 reads CASSESRGREQFF. The CDR3 DNA is TGCGCCAGCAGTGAGTCGAGGGGGAGGGAGCAGTTCTTC. The gene calls are TRBV10-2 and TRBJ2-1; D assignment may be TRBD1 or TRBD2 (6 bases each). The length of the CDR3 is 13 residues. Trimming removed 0 bases at V and 10 bases at J, with 10 bases between. The germline V gene has CDR1 WSHSY and CDR2 SAAADI.

There are many counts of this clonotype. The chain has TRBV25-1 and TRBJ2-7; no firm D call. This CDR3 spans 13 amino acids. Germline values: CDR1 MGHDK, CDR2 SYGVNS. The V gene lost 3 bases and the J gene lost 7 bases, with 13 bases spanning the gap. The CDR3 reads CASSDPTVGEQYF. The CDR3 coding sequence is TGTGCCAGCAGTGACCCCACCGTCGGTGAGCAGTACTTC.

This clonotype was seen more than once but under ten times. The chain combines TRBV20-1 with TRBJ1-2; D is unclear. Germline V gene sequence: CDR1 DFQATT, CDR2 SNEGSKA (reference sequence). The CDR3 loop spans 13 amino acids. V lost 0 bases and J 3 bases, leaving 8 bases between the germline ends. CDR3 nucleotide sequence: TGCAGTGCTAGAGATGGGCAGGACTATGGCTACACCTTC. Encoded protein: CSARDGQDYGYTF.

This clonotype was picked up a small number of times. V usage is TRBV5-1 and J usage is TRBJ1-1; D unclear. The CDR3 has 14 amino acids. Deletions cut 3 bases from V and 0 bases from J, with 9 bases between. Germline lookup yields CDR1 SGHRS and CDR2 YFSETQ. The CDR3 bases are TGCGCCAGCAGCTCGGGATCATTGAACACTGAAGCTTTCTTT. Its protein is CASSSGSLNTEAFF.

The chain recombines TRBV23-1 with TRBJ2-7, with unresolved D. TRBV23-1 is treated as an ORF (open reading frame) with a function not yet certain. The CDR3 runs 16 residues. Trimming cost V 0 bases and J 4 bases, with 16 bases left between them. The DNA of the CDR3 is TGCGCCAGCAGTCAATCGACCCCGGATGGCCTGTACGAGCAGTACTTC. This codes for CASSQSTPDGLYEQYF.

The chain is built from TRBV6-2 or TRBV6-3 and TRBJ1-6, with TRBD1 as a possible D gene (5 bases). The CDR3 loop spans 16 amino acids. From germline, CDR1 is MNHEY and CDR2 SVGEGT. V shed 0 bases and J shed 9 bases, with 15 bases lying between them. In DNA, the CDR3 is TGTGCCAGCAGTTACTCTCCTCGGGGCCTGGGTTCACCCCTCCACTTT. Its protein is CASSYSPRGLGSPLHF.